Reported below is one TCR beta chain. No antigen is known for it. The sample originates from a study of OX40 agonist ivuxolimab in advanced cancers. Study-wide context: From about 23 to 85 years was the age range, with a mean of around 60 years, and 70% to 85% were male. Prior therapy, whether anti-PD-1, anti-PD-L1 or anti-CTLA-4, was allowed, and 40% had some.

TCRdb's table, derived via immunoSEQ multiplex PCR, lists solely in-frame clones and lacks some. Of 60,000 to 65,000 clones in the sample, 70% to 90% were seen once. General study points: Expanded clones belonging to CD8+ T cells outnumbered, on average, those of CD4+.

Sequenced material: CD4+ or CD8+ T cells sorted from blood, taken in a trial of the OX40 agonist ivuxolimab. The TCR originated in an adult with an advanced solid tumor such as melanoma, head and neck, liver or kidney cancer.

The CDR3 region has the DNA TGTGCCAGCAGCTTTGTTTTGAACACTGAAGCTTTCTTT. Translating gives CASSFVLNTEAFF. V gene TRBV7-2 combines with J gene TRBJ1-1; the D is unclear. With 3 bases removed from V and 0 bases from J, the gap between germline ends came to 5 bases. CDR3 size: 13 residues. Germline values: CDR1 SGHTA, CDR2 FQGNSA.